This T cell receptor beta chain was recovered during a study of T cells after yellow fever vaccination (dated by TCRdb to about 2019). Background for the entire study: The SMART-Seq v4 Ultra Low Input RNA kit was used to prepare libraries from fractions with low cell numbers. To follow T-cell clones before and after primary and booster YFV17D yellow fever vaccination, bulk TCR alpha and beta repertoires were sequenced over time. Bulk PBMC replicates and cell subsets were isolated from blood drawn at multiple timepoints before and after both primary and secondary immunization. The cohort comprised two healthy male donors, one aged 18 to 30 and one aged 30 to 40 years.

This clonotype came up a few times. No antigen is known for it. No clone much larger than this one lies a single base away; base qualities are absent. Broader findings and caveats from the paper: Because abundant contaminating clonotypes from the bulk population could be contained in FACS-sorted repertoires, computational filtering was required. Only a couple of donors were included in the study, so the extent to which the findings can be generalized is limited. Compared with the primary T-cell response, the secondary T-cell response was weaker but faster, peaking on day 5 rather than day 15. Most clones expanded after primary vaccination were re-detected after the booster (approximately 96% of CD4 and around 88% of CD8), suggesting broad memory maintenance. A small fraction of clonotypes showed up in both the CD4 and CD8 compartments, probably as a result of convergent recombination.

TCR cDNA was made using 5'RACE template switching, a step that added a universal primer site and unique molecular identifiers. Priming for cDNA synthesis came from both the TCR alpha and TCR beta constant segments. Two PCR steps were used to amplify libraries, with sample barcodes and sequencing adapters being added in the second step. Sequencing of libraries was performed on Illumina HiSeq 2500 (2x100 bp) or NovaSeq (2x150 bp). The paper's data handling went like this. MIGEC was used to demultiplex reads and collapse the reads into UMI consensus sequences, and MiXCR was used for V(D)J alignment. Using edgeR on replicate PBMC samples, clonotypes were called vaccine-responding if FDR was below 0.01 and the log2 fold change was above 5 up to day 15. Each bulk clonotype received a CD4 or CD8 identity based on whether the sequenced CD4 or CD8 repertoire contained that clonotype at higher abundance. TCRdb applied fastp at Q25 and MiXCR to the public reads, then kept only in-frame beta chains. One record per CDR3 amino acid sequence lists the most common genes and DNA. The authors' filters were not applied to this entry. This sample lists tens of thousands of distinct CDR3 sequences; just over 6.5% were detected once. 37% of the sample is held by the ten biggest clonotypes.

From the germline V gene, CDR1 is SQVTM and CDR2 is ANQGSEA. At the junction V is shortened by 7 bases and J by 7 bases, with 16 bases in between. The CDR3, from cysteine to phenylalanine, totals 12 residues. The retained sequence is limited to the CDR3, 36 bases, with the frame set at the first base. Per the publication, the treatment or condition label means: live attenuated yellow fever vaccine strain. PBMCs were isolated from peripheral blood using a standard Ficoll-Paque protocol. Dynabeads CD4 and CD8 positive selection kits were used to isolate CD4 and CD8 T-cell fractions. RNA was extracted with TriZol from bulk PBMCs, CD4 and CD8 fractions, and dextramer-positive and dextramer-negative fractions.

Sequencing used CD8+ T cells sorted from PBMCs, obtained more than 40 days after the first yellow fever vaccination. The origin of this receptor is a man aged 18 to 30 who received the YFV17D yellow fever vaccine. The chain couples TRBV29-1 to TRBJ1-2; TRBD1 might be the D gene, on 6 matching bases. The CDR3 is CSARQAGGGYTF. The nucleotide sequence reads TGCAGCGCCCGACAGGCTGGGGGTGGCTACACCTTC.